This T cell receptor (beta chain) was obtained from a study of blood T cell repertoires in COVID-19. As for the study in general: Spain, Italy and the United States supplied samples that represented acute and convalescent COVID-19. Nucleic acid was either cDNA or gDNA, and it came from T cells, B-cell-depleted T cells, or PBMCs.

In the authors' methods: Amplifying reference gene primers gave estimates of nucleated cell counts. Only in-frame clones appear in the TCRdb table, and some are missing; sequencing was by immunoSEQ multiplex PCR. The V and J calls and clone size are taken from that table; D and trimming were inferred from the DNA. Of about 140,000 clones listed, approximately 86% were seen once; the top ten hold over 5%. The CDR3 extends over 12 amino acids. In germline, CDR1 is SQVTM, CDR2 ANQGSEA. V dropped 6 bases and J dropped 8 bases, with 16 bases sitting between them. Sequencing used peripheral blood. The clonotype originates from a human donor in a cohort sampled during active COVID-19. This chain connects TRBV29-1 to TRBJ2-5; a weak D match, TRBD1 (6 bases). This CDR3 reads CSVPGGMGTQYF. The CDR3 nucleotides are TGCAGCGTCCCTGGGGGCATGGGCACCCAGTACTTC.